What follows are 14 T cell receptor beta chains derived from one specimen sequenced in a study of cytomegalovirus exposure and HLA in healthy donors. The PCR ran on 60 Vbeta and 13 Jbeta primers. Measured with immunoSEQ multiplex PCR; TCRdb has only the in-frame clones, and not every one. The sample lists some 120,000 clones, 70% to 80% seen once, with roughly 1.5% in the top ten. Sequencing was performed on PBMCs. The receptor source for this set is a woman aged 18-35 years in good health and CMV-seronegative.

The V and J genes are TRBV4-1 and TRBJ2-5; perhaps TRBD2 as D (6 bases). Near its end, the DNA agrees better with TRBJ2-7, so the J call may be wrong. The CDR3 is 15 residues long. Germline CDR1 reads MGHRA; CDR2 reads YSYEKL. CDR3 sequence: CASSQDREGTYEQYF. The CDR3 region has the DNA TGCGCCAGCAGCCAAGATCGTGAGGGGACTTACGAGCAGTACTTC.

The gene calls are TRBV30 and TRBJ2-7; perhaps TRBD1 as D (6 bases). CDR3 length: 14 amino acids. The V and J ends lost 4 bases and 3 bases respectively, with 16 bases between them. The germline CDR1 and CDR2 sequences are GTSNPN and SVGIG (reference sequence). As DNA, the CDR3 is TGTGCCTGGACGACCGGGACACTTGTCTACGAGCAGTACTTC. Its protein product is CAWTTGTLVYEQYF.

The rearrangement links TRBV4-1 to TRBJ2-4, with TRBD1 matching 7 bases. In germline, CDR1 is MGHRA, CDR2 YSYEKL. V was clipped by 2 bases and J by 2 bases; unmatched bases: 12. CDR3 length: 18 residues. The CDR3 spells CASSQNTGTANTKNIQYF. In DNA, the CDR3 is TGCGCCAGCAGCCAAAACACCGGGACAGCGAATACCAAAAACATTCAGTACTTC.

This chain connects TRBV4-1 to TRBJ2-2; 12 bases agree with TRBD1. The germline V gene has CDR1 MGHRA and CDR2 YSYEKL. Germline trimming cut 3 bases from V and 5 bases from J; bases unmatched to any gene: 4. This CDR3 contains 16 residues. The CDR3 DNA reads TGCGCCAGCAGCCAGGGACAGGGGGCCCGGACCGGGGAGCTGTTTTTT. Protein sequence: CASSQGQGARTGELFF.

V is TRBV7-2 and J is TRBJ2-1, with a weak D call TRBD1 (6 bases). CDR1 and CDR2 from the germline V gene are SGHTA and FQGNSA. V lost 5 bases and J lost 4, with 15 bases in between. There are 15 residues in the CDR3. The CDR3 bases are TGTGCCAGCAGCCGGAATAGGGACAATTACAATGAGCAGTTCTTC. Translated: CASSRNRDNYNEQFF.

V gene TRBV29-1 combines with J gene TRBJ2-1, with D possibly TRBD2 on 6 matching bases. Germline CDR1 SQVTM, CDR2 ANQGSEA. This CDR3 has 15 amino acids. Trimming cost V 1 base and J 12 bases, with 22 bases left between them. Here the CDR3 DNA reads TGCAGCGTTGAAGGATCTCGACGGGGACCGGGGGTGCAGTTCTTC. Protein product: CSVEGSRRGPGVQFF.

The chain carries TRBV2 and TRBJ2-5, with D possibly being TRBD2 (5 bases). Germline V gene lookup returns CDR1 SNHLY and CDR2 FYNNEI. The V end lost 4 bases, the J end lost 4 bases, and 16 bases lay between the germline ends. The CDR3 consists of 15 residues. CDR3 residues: CASSGNGVVSETQYF. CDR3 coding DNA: TGTGCCAGCAGTGGGAACGGGGTAGTTTCAGAGACCCAGTACTTC.

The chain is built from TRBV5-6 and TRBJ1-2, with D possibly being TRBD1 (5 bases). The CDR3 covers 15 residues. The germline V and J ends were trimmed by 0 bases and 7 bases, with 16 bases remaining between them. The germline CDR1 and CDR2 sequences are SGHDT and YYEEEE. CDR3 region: CASSLVREGIRGYTF. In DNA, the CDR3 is TGTGCCAGCAGCTTGGTCAGGGAGGGTATCCGTGGCTACACCTTC. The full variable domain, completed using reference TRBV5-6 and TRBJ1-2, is DAGVTQSPTHLIKTRGQQVTLRCSPKSGHDTVSWYQQALGQGPQFIFQYYEEEERQRGNFPDRFSGHQFPNYSSELNVNALLLGDSALYLCASSLVREGIRGYTFGSGTRLTVV.

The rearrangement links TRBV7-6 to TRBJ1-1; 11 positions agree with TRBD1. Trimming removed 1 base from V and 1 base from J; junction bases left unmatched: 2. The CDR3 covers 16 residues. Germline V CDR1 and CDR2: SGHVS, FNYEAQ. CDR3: CASSLDGTGGNTEAFF. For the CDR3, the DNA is TGTGCCAGCAGCTTAGATGGGACAGGGGGGAACACTGAAGCTTTCTTT.

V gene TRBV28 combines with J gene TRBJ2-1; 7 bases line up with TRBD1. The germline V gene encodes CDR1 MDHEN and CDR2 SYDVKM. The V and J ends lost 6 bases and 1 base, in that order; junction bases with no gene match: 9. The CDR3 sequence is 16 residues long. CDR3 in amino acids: CASSLQGQLSYNEQFF. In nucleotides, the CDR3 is TGTGCCAGCAGCCTCCAGGGACAGCTATCCTACAATGAGCAGTTCTTC.

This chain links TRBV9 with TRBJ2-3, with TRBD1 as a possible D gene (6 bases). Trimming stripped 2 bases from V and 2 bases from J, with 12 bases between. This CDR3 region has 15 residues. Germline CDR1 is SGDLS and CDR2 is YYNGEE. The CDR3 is CASSVTGSNTDTQYF. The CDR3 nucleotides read TGTGCCAGCAGCGTCACAGGGAGTAACACAGATACGCAGTATTTT.

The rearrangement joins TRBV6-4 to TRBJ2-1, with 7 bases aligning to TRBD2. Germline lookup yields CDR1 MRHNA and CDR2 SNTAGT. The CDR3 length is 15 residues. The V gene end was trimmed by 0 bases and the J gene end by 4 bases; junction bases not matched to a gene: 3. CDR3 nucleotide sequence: TGTGCCAGCAGTGACTCGCGGCGGGGGTACAATGAGCAGTTCTTC. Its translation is CASSDSRRGYNEQFF.

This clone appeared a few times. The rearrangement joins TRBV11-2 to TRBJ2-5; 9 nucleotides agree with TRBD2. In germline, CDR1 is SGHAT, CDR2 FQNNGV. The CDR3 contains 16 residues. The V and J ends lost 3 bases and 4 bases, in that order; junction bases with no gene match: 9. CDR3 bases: TGTGCCAGCAGCTTGACCTTAGCGGGGGTGGCAGAGACCCAGTACTTC. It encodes CASSLTLAGVAETQYF.

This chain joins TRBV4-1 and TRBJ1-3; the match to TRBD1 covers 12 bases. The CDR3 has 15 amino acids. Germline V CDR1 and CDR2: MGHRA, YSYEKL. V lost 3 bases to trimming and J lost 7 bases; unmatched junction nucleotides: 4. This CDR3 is CASSHPGQGANTIYF. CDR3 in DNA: TGCGCCAGCAGCCACCCGGGACAGGGGGCTAACACCATATATTTT.